A selection of T cell receptor beta chains follows, all from one sample in a study of shared clonotypes between healthy human individuals. TCRdb's table, derived via immunoSEQ multiplex PCR, lists solely in-frame clones and lacks some. The sample has over a million clones; approximately 80% are singletons. The sample comprised memory CD4+ T cells from PBMCs. The receptors were sampled from a man younger than 35 in good health. Some clones in this sample may be carry-over from other donors' samples. CDR3s include the opening cysteine and the closing phenylalanine or tryptophan. Each record gives: V gene, D gene, J gene, clone size, CDR3 DNA, CDR3 protein. A D gene is named only where the DNA matches it firmly. Rows give clone size only sometimes, using once, few, many, or a class for an expanded clone.

>TRBV5-1|TRBD1|TRBJ2-1|NA
TGCGCCAGCAGCTTGGCCACAGGGGGCCCTCCAAACAATGAGCAGTTCTTC
CASSLATGGPPNNEQFF
>TRBV7-3|TRBD2|TRBJ2-1|NA
TGTGCCAGCAGCTTAATGAGCGGGAGCAATGAGCAGTTCTTC
CASSLMSGSNEQFF
>TRBV29-1|TRBD1|TRBJ2-7|NA
TGCAGCGTTCTGGGGCGACAGGGGAGTGGATACGAGCAGTACTTC
CSVLGRQGSGYEQYF
>TRBV11-2|TRBD2|TRBJ2-7|NA
TGTGCCAGCAGTTATCCGGGAGGACGGAACAACGAGCAGTACTTC
CASSYPGGRNNEQYF
>TRBV5-1|TRBD2|TRBJ2-2|NA
TGCGCCAGCAGTTCGGGACTAGCTTTGATTACCGGGGAGCTGTTTTTT
CASSSGLALITGELFF
>TRBV9|NA|TRBJ1-6|few
TGTGCCAGCAGCTTAGGACAGTCACCTAATTCACCCCTCCACTTT
CASSLGQSPNSPLHF
>TRBV7-6|TRBD1|TRBJ1-6|NA
TGTGCCAGCAGCTTGCGGCAGGGGGCCGATTCACCCCTCCACTTT
CASSLRQGADSPLHF
>TRBV7-9|TRBD1|TRBJ2-2|NA
TGCGCCACAGGGGGTGGCACCGGGGAGCTGTTTTTT
CATGGGTGELFF
>TRBV19|NA|TRBJ2-1|NA
TGTGCCAGTACCCTAGGGGTAGCGCTCAGTGAGCAGTTCTTC
CASTLGVALSEQFF
>TRBV2|NA|TRBJ2-2|NA
TGTGCCAGCAGCCCGGGGGGCCTAGAGGTCGGGGAGCTGTTTTTT
CASSPGGLEVGELFF
>TRBV5-1|TRBD1|TRBJ2-7|NA
TGCGCCAGCAGCTCTGTACAGGGGGCCTACGAGCAGTACTTC
CASSSVQGAYEQYF
>TRBV5-1|NA|TRBJ1-1|few
TGCGCCAGCAGCTTGTCCGCAGCAGGCTCTGAAGCTTTCTTT
CASSLSAAGSEAFF
>TRBV11-2|TRBD1|TRBJ1-1|few
TGTGCCAGCAGCGCGTCAATCGGGACAGGGCGAAGTGAAGCTTTCTTT
CASSASIGTGRSEAFF
>TRBV11-1|NA|TRBJ2-1|NA
TGTGCCAGCAGCCTAGGGGGGTGGCTAGATGAGCAGTTCTTC
CASSLGGWLDEQFF
>TRBV19|NA|TRBJ1-5|NA
TGTGCCAGTAGTATCCCTGACGGATACAATCAGCCCCAGCATTTT
CASSIPDGYNQPQHF
>TRBV5-4|TRBD2|TRBJ2-7|NA
TGTGCCAGCAGCTCACTAGCGGGAGTGGCGTCCGAGCAGTACTTC
CASSSLAGVASEQYF
>TRBV7-9|NA|TRBJ2-3|NA
TGTGCCAGCAGCTTAGATAGGGCTAGCGTCTCAGATACGCAGTATTTT
CASSLDRASVSDTQYF
>TRBV14|NA|TRBJ2-1|many
TGTGCCAGCAGCCAAGTAGCATACAGGCAGTTCTTC
CASSQVAYRQFF
>TRBV6-1|NA|TRBJ1-2|NA
TGTGCCAGCAGTTTGACAGGTGACTATGGCTACACCTTC
CASSLTGDYGYTF
>TRBV30|NA|TRBJ1-3|NA
TGTGCCTGGAGTGTACAGGCTGGAAACACCATATATTTT
CAWSVQAGNTIYF
>TRBV5-6|TRBD2|TRBJ2-3|NA
TGTGCCAGCAGCTTCTGGGCTAGCGGGAATACAGATACGCAGTATTTT
CASSFWASGNTDTQYF
>TRBV18|TRBD2|TRBJ2-3|once
TGTGCCAGCTCACCCGGACTAGCGGGCACAGATACGCAGTATTTT
CASSPGLAGTDTQYF
>TRBV18|NA|TRBJ2-7|NA
TGTGCCAGCTCCCCAACGACGAATAGGAAGAACGAGCAGTACTTC
CASSPTTNRKNEQYF
>TRBV28|TRBD1|TRBJ2-7|NA
TGTGCCAGCAGCACCGGGACAGTCTACGAGCAGTACTTC
CASSTGTVYEQYF
>TRBV7-6|NA|TRBJ2-2|NA
TGTGCCAGCAGCTTATTCGGCGGGGAGCTGTTTTTT
CASSLFGGELFF
>TRBV5-5|NA|TRBJ1-5|few
TGTGCCAGCAGCCGTTCGGGAGGTGGTGGCCAGCCCCAGCATTTT
CASSRSGGGGQPQHF
>TRBV7-3|NA|TRBJ2-2|NA
TGTGCCAGCAGCTTAACGTTGGGCTTCGAACCCGGGGAGCTGTTTTTT
CASSLTLGFEPGELFF
>TRBV5-4|NA|TRBJ2-1|NA
TGTGCCAGCAGCTTGGAGTCAGACCCTTCCTACAATGAGCAGTTCTTC
CASSLESDPSYNEQFF
>TRBV2|TRBD2|TRBJ2-7|NA
TGTGCCAGCAGCCCGGGACTAGGGTATACCGAGCAGTACTTC
CASSPGLGYTEQYF
>TRBV9|NA|TRBJ1-4|NA
TGTGCCAGCAGCGCGCAGGGGACTGAAAAACTGTTTTTT
CASSAQGTEKLFF
>TRBV5-8|NA|TRBJ1-2|NA
TGTGCCAGCAGCTTGAAGGCTCGAGATGGCTACACCTTC
CASSLKARDGYTF
>TRBV7-2|TRBD2|TRBJ2-7|NA
TGTGCCAGCAGCCTCCGGCGGGAGTTCACCTACGAGCAGTACTTC
CASSLRREFTYEQYF
>TRBV7-9|NA|TRBJ1-1|many
TGTGCCAGCAGCTTAGTTTTGACAGTCACTGAAGCTTTCTTT
CASSLVLTVTEAFF
>TRBV18|NA|TRBJ2-2|once
TGTGCCAGCTCACCGTTGTATTCCGGCGGGAACACCGGGGAGCTGTTTTTT
CASSPLYSGGNTGELFF
>TRBV20-1|NA|TRBJ2-1|NA
TGCAGTGCTAGGTGGTACAATGAGCAGTTCTTC
CSARWYNEQFF
>TRBV21-1|NA|TRBJ2-2|few
TGTGCCAGCAGCATCAAGACCCTGGGACTAGCGGGAGTGGGCGGGGAGCTGTTTTTT
CASSIKTLGLAGVGGELFF
>TRBV5-1|TRBD2|TRBJ2-3|NA
TGCGCCAGCAGCCCTAAGCGGGGCTCCACAGATACGCAGTATTTT
CASSPKRGSTDTQYF